This TCR beta chain came from a study of T cell responses to AZD1222 COVID-19 vaccine. Whole-study findings and limits: Donors were chiefly white British, with a greater number of females, and clonal diversity was perhaps underestimated. Regions left unmutated in variants are reportedly the target of nearly half of spike-specific TCRs. Distributed over spike, vaccine-associated CD4 TCRs predominated at 160-218 and 743-854.

About this clone itself: Antigen unknown.

Germline loops: CDR1 MDHEN, CDR2 SYDVKM. CDR3 length: 16 amino acids. After removal of 6 bases from V and 7 bases from J, the junction contained 11 bases not matched to a gene. Using immunoSEQ multiplex PCR, the repertoire was profiled, and TCRdb retains in-frame clones only, with some absent. In the table there are fewer than 150,000 clones, 70% to 90% of which are singletons. The sequence was obtained from an adult who received the AZD1222 COVID-19 vaccine. V is TRBV28 and J is TRBJ1-6, with 8 bases aligning to TRBD1. The sequenced sample was peripheral blood, obtained 28 days after the second AZD1222 dose. In DNA form, the CDR3 reads TGTGCCAGCAGAGAATCAGGGGGCTTTACGAATTCACCCCTCCACTTT. This gives the protein CASRESGGFTNSPLHF.